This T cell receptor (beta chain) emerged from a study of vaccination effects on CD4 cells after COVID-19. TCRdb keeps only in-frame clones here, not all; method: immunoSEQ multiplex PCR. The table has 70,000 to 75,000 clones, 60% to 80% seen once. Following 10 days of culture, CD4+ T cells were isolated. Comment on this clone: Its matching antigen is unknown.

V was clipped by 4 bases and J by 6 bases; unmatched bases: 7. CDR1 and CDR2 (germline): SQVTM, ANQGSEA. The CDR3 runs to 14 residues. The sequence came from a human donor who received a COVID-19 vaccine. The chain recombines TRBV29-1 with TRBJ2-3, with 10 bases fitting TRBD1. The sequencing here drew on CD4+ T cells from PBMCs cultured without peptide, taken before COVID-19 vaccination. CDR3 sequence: CSVARTGGMDTQYF. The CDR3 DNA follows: TGCAGCGTTGCAAGGACAGGGGGTATGGATACGCAGTATTTT.